One sample yielded the 16 T cell receptor beta chains listed below, sequenced in a study of cytomegalovirus exposure and HLA in healthy donors. 60 Vbeta and 13 Jbeta primers were used in PCR. Here immunoSEQ multiplex PCR was the method, and the copy in TCRdb shows in-frame clones only, minus some. The sample table includes about 160,000 clones. Specimen: PBMCs. The origin of the receptors is a woman in her sixties or seventies in good health and CMV-seronegative.

V and J are TRBV4-1 and TRBJ1-5; maybe TRBD1 (5 bases). The V and J ends lost 5 bases and 2 bases respectively, with 16 bases between them. CDR1 and CDR2 (germline): MGHRA, YSYEKL. CDR3 length equals 16 residues. CDR3 sequence (DNA): TGCGCCAGCAGCTCAGGGCACCCCGTAGGCAATCAGCCCCAGCATTTT. Protein: CASSSGHPVGNQPQHF.

The gene calls are TRBV6-1 and TRBJ2-7, with TRBD1 identical over 9 bases. Trimming removed 0 bases from V and 3 bases from J; junction bases left unmatched: 9. CDR1 and CDR2 from the germline V gene are MNHNS and SASEGT. The CDR3 contains 17 residues. The chain's CDR3 is CASSEALPGTGNYEQYF. The CDR3 DNA reads TGTGCCAGCAGTGAAGCGCTTCCCGGGACAGGGAACTACGAGCAGTACTTC.

V gene TRBV7-9 combines with J gene TRBJ2-1, with 9 bases identical to TRBD1. The germline V gene encodes CDR1 SEHNR and CDR2 FQNEAQ (reference sequence). Germline trimming cut 2 bases from V and 8 bases from J; bases unmatched to any gene: 10. CDR3 length equals 16 residues. CDR3 region: CASSLYGTGTWDEQFF. The CDR3 DNA sequence: TGTGCCAGCAGCTTATACGGGACAGGGACTTGGGATGAGCAGTTCTTC.

V and J are TRBV6-5 and TRBJ2-3, with TRBD2 matching 11 bases. The J segment lost 5 bases and the V segment lost 3 bases, leaving 4 bases of the junction unmatched. The CDR3 loop spans 15 amino acids. CDR1 is MNHEY, CDR2 SVGAGI, per germline. This CDR3 is CASSYVAGGRDTQYF. DNA for the CDR3: TGTGCCAGCAGTTATGTAGCGGGGGGGCGAGATACGCAGTATTTT.

V and J are TRBV29-1 and TRBJ2-7; maybe TRBD2 (5 bases). The CDR3 spans 12 residues. The V gene lost 2 bases and the J gene lost 6 bases, with 11 bases spanning the gap. Germline assignment: CDR1 SQVTM and CDR2 ANQGSEA. DNA of the CDR3: TGCAGCGTTGAACTTTCCGGAGGCGAGCAGTACTTC. This sequence encodes CSVELSGGEQYF.

With regard to this clone: An end of the junction differs from the germline gene, which may be a read error. The chain links TRBV5-6 to TRBJ2-7; maybe TRBD1 (5 bases). Looked up from germline, CDR1 is SGHDT and CDR2 is YYEEEE. The CDR3 length is 15 residues. The CDR3 DNA follows: TGTGCCAGCAGTTTGGGGCCATCAACCACGGTGGGCCAGTACTTC. This codes for CASSLGPSTTVGQYF.

J is TRBJ1-2 and V is TRBV10-1, with 9 bases that match TRBD1. Germline loops: CDR1 WNHNN, CDR2 SYGVQD (reference sequence). CDR3 length: 16 amino acids. V lost 5 bases and J lost 3; bases outside the gene matches: 10. The CDR3 DNA reads as TGCGCCAGCAGTAATCTGAAGGGGACAGGGTACTATGGCTACACCTTC. Translated: CASSNLKGTGYYGYTF.

CDR3 nucleotide sequence: TGTGCCAGCAGCTTCGGAGCGGGGGGGAGGGATACGCAGTATTTT. It codes for CASSFGAGGRDTQYF. V gene TRBV7-3 combines with J gene TRBJ2-3; 10 bases align to TRBD2. This CDR3 region has 15 residues. With 3 bases clipped from V and 6 bases from J, the junction kept 6 bases outside the gene matches. Germline CDR1 SGHTA, CDR2 FQGTGA.

This chain uses TRBV5-6 with TRBJ1-5, with a weak D call TRBD1 (6 bases). The CDR3 contains 17 residues. Germline CDR1 and CDR2: SGHDT and YYEEEE. Trimming shortened V by 4 bases and J by 1 base, and 18 bases separated the two germline ends. The CDR3 DNA sequence: TGTGCCAGCAGCCTCAGTTTGGGGGCAACGAGCAATCAGCCCCAGCATTTT. The encoded protein is CASSLSLGATSNQPQHF. The variable domain in full, completed from reference TRBV5-6 and TRBJ1-5, reads DAGVTQSPTHLIKTRGQQVTLRCSPKSGHDTVSWYQQALGQGPQFIFQYYEEEERQRGNFPDRFSGHQFPNYSSELNVNALLLGDSALYLCASSLSLGATSNQPQHFGDGTRLSIL.

V is TRBV11-3 and J is TRBJ2-2; 9 nucleotides agree with TRBD2. The CDR3 sequence is 18 residues long. The germline CDR1 and CDR2 sequences are SGHNT and YENEEA. V shed 2 bases, J shed 5 bases, and the junction held 12 bases outside the gene matches. The CDR3 DNA is TGTGCCAGCAGCTTAAGGGGCCATAGCGGGAGAGGGACCGGGGAGCTGTTTTTT. Its translation: CASSLRGHSGRGTGELFF.

This rearrangement joins TRBV18 to TRBJ1-3; D gene ambiguous. This CDR3 has 17 amino acids. V lost 2 bases and J lost 0, with 14 bases in between. Germline CDR1 reads KGHSH; CDR2 reads LQKENI. As DNA, the CDR3 is TGTGCCAGCTCACCATCACTCTCCGGGTACTCTGGAAACACCATATATTTT. It yields the protein CASSPSLSGYSGNTIYF.

The chain recombines TRBV11-2 with TRBJ2-1; 7 positions agree with TRBD2. CDR1 is SGHAT and CDR2 is FQNNGV in the germline V gene. The CDR3 has 16 residues. V lost 0 bases and J lost 2; bases outside the gene matches: 4. The DNA for the CDR3 is TGTGCCAGCAGCTTAGATGGAGGACTAGCCTACAATGAGCAGTTCTTC. It specifies CASSLDGGLAYNEQFF. Full variable domain (outside the CDR3, taken from reference TRBV11-2 and TRBJ2-1): EAGVAQSPRYKIIEKRQSVAFWCNPISGHATLYWYQQILGQGPKLLIQFQNNGVVDDSQLPKDRFSAERLKGVDSTLKIQPAKLEDSAVYLCASSLDGGLAYNEQFFGPGTRLTVL.

V is TRBV30 and J is TRBJ2-1; unclear D gene. Germline-derived CDR1 and CDR2 are GTSNPN and SVGIG (reference sequence). Trimming stripped 0 bases from V and 2 bases from J, with 20 bases between. The CDR3 covers 18 residues. The CDR3 spells CAWSVNPFRGPPYNEQFF. The CDR3 DNA sequence: TGTGCCTGGAGTGTAAACCCTTTCCGTGGCCCGCCCTACAATGAGCAGTTCTTC.

The chain uses TRBV2 and TRBJ1-1, with TRBD1 as a possible D gene (5 bases). Germline V CDR1 and CDR2: SNHLY, FYNNEI. This CDR3 has 12 amino acids. V lost 6 bases and J 0 bases, leaving 5 bases between the germline ends. CDR3 DNA: TGTGCCAGCAGAGGGGTGAACACTGAAGCTTTCTTT. Translated: CASRGVNTEAFF.

The chain recombines TRBV9 with TRBJ2-1; 8 bases map to TRBD2. The length of the CDR3 is 17 residues. With 3 bases clipped from V and 3 bases from J, the junction kept 11 bases outside the gene matches. Germline V gene sequence: CDR1 SGDLS, CDR2 YYNGEE. The CDR3 loop reads CASSAGRGVVRYNEQFF. The DNA of the CDR3 is TGTGCCAGCAGCGCCGGGCGGGGGGTCGTCCGCTACAATGAGCAGTTCTTC.

The CDR3 DNA reads TGTGCCAGCAGCTTTTTCAGCGGGTACGCAGATACGCAGTATTTT. This sequence encodes CASSFFSGYADTQYF. The chain combines TRBV7-9 with TRBJ2-3; maybe TRBD2 (6 bases). CDR3 length: 15 amino acids. Trimming took 3 bases from V and 4 from J, leaving 14 bases between them. The germline CDR1 and CDR2 sequences are SEHNR and FQNEAQ (reference sequence).